These 32 T cell receptor beta chains came from one sample sequenced in a study of read filtering for tumor transcriptome and immune sequencing. This library used about 360 ng RNA and molecular barcoded adaptors spanning alpha/delta and beta/gamma chains. TCRdb ran MiXCR on the reads and lists one entry per CDR3 protein. The repertoire holds about 58,000 distinct CDR3 sequences, around 12% seen once, with more than 15% in the top ten. Sequenced input: a population of CD138-negative cells sorted from bone marrow. These receptors were obtained from a donor aged 40 or older with multiple myeloma.

This clonotype was recorded many times. This chain joins TRBV5-4 and TRBJ2-5; D is uncertain. CDR1 is SGHNT, CDR2 YYREEE, per germline (reference sequence). The CDR3 extends over 11 amino acids. The V end lost 4 bases, the J end lost 4 bases, and 5 bases lay between the germline ends. This CDR3 reads CASSIRETQYF. CDR3 DNA: TGTGCCAGCAGCATAAGAGAGACCCAGTACTTC.

This clonotype was seen at least ten times. The chain links TRBV27 to TRBJ1-1, with 8 bases aligning to TRBD1. The junction had 9 bases not matched to a gene; V was cut back by 5 bases and J by 4 bases. Germline CDR1 and CDR2: MNHEY and SMNVEV (reference sequence). The CDR3 length is 15 residues. CDR3 nucleotide sequence: TGTGCCAGCAGTACTCGGACAGGGAAGGTCACTGAAGCTTTCTTT. Its translation: CASSTRTGKVTEAFF.

This clonotype appeared many times. The rearrangement links TRBV19 to TRBJ2-1; perhaps D is TRBD1 or TRBD2 (6 bases each). The V and J ends lost 7 bases and 5 bases respectively, with 12 bases between them. The length of the CDR3 is 13 residues. Per the germline V gene, CDR1 is LNHDA and CDR2 is SQIVND (reference sequence). CDR3 region: CASTRGTHNEQFF. Here the CDR3 DNA reads TGTGCCAGTACCCGGGGGACACACAATGAGCAGTTCTTC. The variable domain in full, completed from reference TRBV19 and TRBJ2-1, reads DGGITQSPKYLFRKEGQNVTLSCEQNLNHDAMYWYRQDPGQGLRLIYYSQIVNDFQKGDIAEGYSVSREKKESFPLTVTSAQKNPTAFYLCASTRGTHNEQFFGPGTRLTVL.

This clonotype was detected many times. The V call is TRBV20-1, the J call TRBJ2-2, with D perhaps TRBD2 (5 bases). The CDR3 spans 13 residues. Trimming stripped 6 bases from V and 13 bases from J, with 21 bases between. Germline V lookup: CDR1 DFQATT, CDR2 SNEGSKA (reference sequence). The CDR3 DNA reads TGCAGTGCGCCACTAGAGGGCGTTGGTAGGCTGTTTTTT. This gives the protein CSAPLEGVGRLFF.

This clonotype came up many times. This chain uses TRBV6-2 or TRBV6-3 with TRBJ2-7; weak D call: TRBD2 (6 bases). V lost 7 bases to trimming and J lost 1 base, with 17 bases between them. Germline V gene sequence: CDR1 MNHEY, CDR2 SVGEGT. The CDR3 is made up of 15 amino acids. The DNA of the CDR3 is TGTGCCAGCACGGCCGGGGCAGGAGGGTCCTACGAGCAGTACTTC. Its translation: CASTAGAGGSYEQYF.

The sample holds many counts of this clonotype. The chain is built from TRBV5-1 and TRBJ1-1; TRBD1 aligns across 7 bases. CDR1 SGHRS and CDR2 YFSETQ come from the germline V gene. The CDR3 length is 13 residues. Trimming took 0 bases from V and 6 from J; bases not matched to a gene: 2. The CDR3 region is CASSLDRGAEAFF. The CDR3 nucleotides read TGCGCCAGCAGCTTGGACAGGGGTGCTGAAGCTTTCTTT.

This clonotype was observed many times. V gene TRBV6-1 combines with J gene TRBJ2-1; 7 nucleotides line up with TRBD2. CDR1 and CDR2 from the germline V gene are MNHNS and SASEGT. With 4 bases clipped from V and 4 bases from J, the junction kept 13 bases outside the gene matches. This CDR3 has 17 amino acids. CDR3 sequence reads: CASSVGTRAGSYNEQFF. The CDR3 DNA reads TGTGCCAGCAGTGTGGGGACCCGAGCGGGATCTTACAATGAGCAGTTCTTC.

This clonotype was seen many times. The gene calls are TRBV6-2 or TRBV6-3 and TRBJ2-2, with D perhaps TRBD2 (6 bases). Germline CDR1 and CDR2: MNHEY and SVGEGT. This CDR3 is built from 13 residues. Trimming took 11 bases from V and 5 from J, leaving 15 bases between them. The CDR3 nucleotides read TGTGCCGTGCGGGGCTCCGGAACCGGGGAGCTGTTTTTT. It yields the protein CAVRGSGTGELFF.

In its sample, this clonotype was seen many times. This chain links TRBV29-1 with TRBJ1-1; TRBD1 matches 8 bases. CDR3 length: 15 amino acids. Per germline, CDR1 SQVTM and CDR2 ANQGSEA. V lost 6 bases and J lost 6; bases outside the gene matches: 15. CDR3 in DNA: TGCAGCGTGAGGGAGGCGGACAGGGTCCTACCTGAAGCTTTCTTT. Its translation: CSVREADRVLPEAFF.

At least ten counts were recorded for this clonotype. The chain joins TRBV4-1 to TRBJ2-5, with 9 bases fitting TRBD1. CDR3 size: 15 residues. Unmatched junction bases numbered 8, after V lost 4 bases and J lost 5 bases. CDR1 and CDR2 (germline): MGHRA, YSYEKL. DNA of the CDR3: TGCGCCAGCAGCCCGGGACAGGGCCAACGGGAGACCCAGTACTTC. Translating it yields CASSPGQGQRETQYF.

As for this clonotype: A single base separates this from a much larger clone, so it may be a read error. The chain is built from TRBV7-8 and TRBJ2-2, with D perhaps TRBD2 (6 bases). CDR3 size: 16 residues. V was pared by 4 bases and J by 5 bases, with 17 bases between. Germline assignment: CDR1 SGHVS and CDR2 FQNEAQ. CDR3 bases: TGTGCCAGCAGCTGGGGGGACCTGGCAAGGACCGGGGAGCTGTTTTTT. It specifies CASSWGDLARTGELFF.

Many counts were recorded for this clonotype. J is TRBJ2-7 and V is TRBV20-1; D is uncertain. The CDR3 sequence is 13 residues long. Trimming removed 5 bases from V and 3 bases from J, with 14 bases in between. The germline CDR1 and CDR2 sequences are DFQATT and SNEGSKA (reference sequence). The CDR3 region is CSAPKGLSYEQYF. The CDR3 DNA reads as TGCAGTGCTCCGAAAGGCCTTAGCTACGAGCAGTACTTC.

In this sample, this clonotype turned up many times. J is TRBJ2-1 and V is TRBV2; D remains unclear. Germline V lookup: CDR1 SNHLY, CDR2 FYNNEI. Trimming took off 7 bases at V and 10 bases at J, with 20 bases between the two ends. The length of the CDR3 is 14 residues. CDR3 DNA sequence: TGTGCCAGCAACACCATACGAGGACGAGTGGAGCAGTTCTTC. It yields the protein CASNTIRGRVEQFF.

The chain carries TRBV20-1 and TRBJ1-2; D possibly corresponds to TRBD1 (6 bases). The V gene's germline CDR1 is DFQATT and CDR2 SNEGSKA (reference sequence). CDR3 length: 13 residues. V gave up 6 bases and J gave up 2 bases, with 13 bases separating them. The CDR3 DNA is TGCAGTGCGCGACAGGACACGAACTATGGCTACACCTTC. Its protein product is CSARQDTNYGYTF.

Note on this clonotype: A much larger clone differs by one base, so this may be a read error. The V and J genes are TRBV7-2 and TRBJ2-5; D uncertain. The length of the CDR3 is 14 residues. Germline V CDR1 and CDR2: SGHTA, FQGNSA. The CDR3 reads CASSLSAAQETQDF. For the CDR3, the DNA is TGTGCCAGCAGCTTATCGGCCGCCCAAGAGACCCAGGACTTC.

The sample holds many counts of this clonotype. This chain connects TRBV5-1 to TRBJ2-1; no reliable D call. The CDR3 is 15 residues long. V was pared by 0 bases and J by 0 bases, with 7 bases between. CDR1 is SGHRS and CDR2 is YFSETQ in the germline V gene. In nucleotides, the CDR3 is TGCGCCAGCAGCTTGGACGGTAGCTCCTACAATGAGCAGTTCTTC. Amino acids: CASSLDGSSYNEQFF.

A few counts support this clonotype. The chain has TRBV29-1 and TRBJ1-1, with 11 bases identical to TRBD1. CDR3 length: 13 amino acids. Germline CDR1 is SQVTM and CDR2 is ANQGSEA. CDR3 sequence: CGAGDRGGTEAFF. The CDR3 DNA reads TGCGGCGCGGGGGACAGGGGGGGCACTGAAGCTTTCTTT.

This clonotype was seen repeatedly, ten times or more. This chain uses TRBV6-2 or TRBV6-3 with TRBJ2-3; 8 bases are a match to TRBD1. This CDR3 spans 18 amino acids. The junction had 16 bases not matched to a gene; V was cut back by 6 bases and J by 2 bases. CDR1 and CDR2 (germline): MNHEY, SVGEGT. CDR3 in DNA: TGTGCCAGCAGGCCGATGTGGAGCACAGGGGGTAACACAGATACGCAGTATTTT. This codes for CASRPMWSTGGNTDTQYF.

This clonotype was seen many times. The chain combines TRBV24-1 with TRBJ2-3; 13 nucleotides match TRBD2. Trimming cost V 4 bases and J 4 bases; bases outside gene matches: 7. This CDR3 contains 17 residues. In germline, CDR1 is KGHDR, CDR2 SFDVKD. In DNA, the CDR3 is TGTGCCACCAGTGAGTCGGGACTAGCGGGGCCCTCAGATACGCAGTATTTT. It encodes CATSESGLAGPSDTQYF.

Many counts were recorded for this clonotype. This chain joins TRBV29-1 and TRBJ2-1; maybe TRBD2 (7 bases). Germline CDR1 SQVTM, CDR2 ANQGSEA. The V gene lost 4 bases and the J gene lost 1 base, with 14 bases spanning the gap. The length of the CDR3 is 15 residues. CDR3 sequence (DNA): TGCAGCGTTGTGGGGGGGGCTGTTTCCTACAATGAGCAGTTCTTC. It specifies CSVVGGAVSYNEQFF.

Ten or more counts support this clonotype. The V gene is TRBV11-2, the J gene TRBJ2-3, with 8 bases fitting TRBD1. Germline lookup yields CDR1 SGHAT and CDR2 FQNNGV. Trimming took 1 base from V and 1 from J; bases not matched to a gene: 4. The CDR3 has 16 residues. CDR3 protein: CASSLVATGGTDTQYF. In DNA, the CDR3 is TGTGCCAGCAGCTTAGTAGCGACAGGGGGCACAGATACGCAGTATTTT.

This clonotype was counted a few times. The V and J genes are TRBV5-4 and TRBJ2-2, with a possible D match to TRBD1 (5 bases). This CDR3 region has 14 residues. Germline V lookup: CDR1 SGHNT, CDR2 YYREEE (reference sequence). V was pared by 4 bases and J by 8 bases, with 15 bases between. For the CDR3, the DNA is TGTGCCAGCAGCCAGGCAGGGCTGCTTGGGGAGCTGTTTTTT. Its translation: CASSQAGLLGELFF.

Of note for this clonotype: A much larger clone is a single base away; this may be a read error. The V and J genes are TRBV9 and TRBJ2-1; D not resolved. Between the trimmed V and J ends, which lost 1 base and 6 bases, there was a span of 5 bases. CDR1 and CDR2 from the germline V gene are SGDLS and YYNGEE. The CDR3 runs 12 residues. The CDR3 spells CASSVIGNEQFF. CDR3 bases: TGTGCCAGCAGCGTAATCGGCAATGAGCAGTTCTTC.

This clonotype was recorded many times. The J gene is TRBJ2-1, the V gene TRBV6-6, with D unresolved. Trimming cost V 3 bases and J 4 bases, with 7 bases left between them. In germline, CDR1 is MNHNY, CDR2 SVGAGI (reference sequence). The CDR3 consists of 13 residues. The CDR3 DNA reads as TGTGCCAGCAGTTATTGGGGTTACAATGAGCAGTTCTTC. Translated, it gives CASSYWGYNEQFF.

This clonotype occurred many times. The chain combines TRBV5-1 with TRBJ1-5; D not certain. Trimming removed 6 bases from V and 4 bases from J, with 14 bases in between. The CDR3 has 14 amino acids. The V gene's germline CDR1 is SGHRS and CDR2 YFSETQ. The CDR3 is CASTTVPGNQPQHF. The CDR3 DNA reads TGCGCCAGCACCACGGTACCGGGGAATCAGCCCCAGCATTTT. Looking up the rest from reference TRBV5-1 and TRBJ1-5 gives the full variable domain: KAGVTQTPRYLIKTRGQQVTLSCSPISGHRSVSWYQQTPGQGLQFLFEYFSETQRNKGNFPGRFSGRQFSNSRSEMNVSTLELGDSALYLCASTTVPGNQPQHFGDGTRLSIL.

This clonotype appeared many times. The chain combines TRBV7-3 with TRBJ2-6; a weak D match, TRBD2 (5 bases). The CDR3 sequence is 16 residues long. Trimming shortened V by 1 base and J by 4 bases, and 11 bases separated the two germline ends. From germline, CDR1 is SGHTA and CDR2 FQGTGA. The CDR3 loop reads CASSLRTRAGANVLTF. CDR3 in DNA: TGTGCCAGCAGCTTAAGGACTCGTGCCGGGGCCAACGTCCTGACTTTC.

This clonotype showed up many times. This chain links TRBV4-1 with TRBJ2-1, with D possibly matching TRBD2 (5 bases). The V end lost 2 bases, the J end lost 0 bases, and 8 bases lay between the germline ends. The CDR3 runs to 15 residues. Germline loops: CDR1 MGHRA, CDR2 YSYEKL. The CDR3 is CASSQFGSSYNEQFF. For the CDR3, the DNA is TGCGCCAGCAGCCAATTTGGGAGCTCCTACAATGAGCAGTTCTTC.

This clonotype was found many times. The chain combines TRBV15 with TRBJ2-1; 8 nucleotides match TRBD1. Trimming cost V 6 bases and J 5 bases; bases outside gene matches: 9. The CDR3 runs to 15 residues. Germline CDR1 reads LNHNV; CDR2 reads YYDKDF (reference sequence). CDR3 DNA sequence: TGTGCCACCAGATTACCCAGGACAGGGAACAATGAGCAGTTCTTC. It yields the protein CATRLPRTGNNEQFF.

This clonotype was seen many times. The CDR3 loop is CASSSDRGKEDTQYF. The CDR3 DNA reads as TGCGCCAGCAGCTCCGACAGGGGTAAGGAAGATACGCAGTATTTT. V and J are TRBV5-1 and TRBJ2-3; 8 bases fit TRBD1. J gave up 5 bases and V 3 bases, and 8 bases lay outside the gene matches. Germline CDR1 SGHRS, CDR2 YFSETQ. The CDR3 runs 15 residues. Looking up the rest from reference TRBV5-1 and TRBJ2-3 gives the full variable domain: KAGVTQTPRYLIKTRGQQVTLSCSPISGHRSVSWYQQTPGQGLQFLFEYFSETQRNKGNFPGRFSGRQFSNSRSEMNVSTLELGDSALYLCASSSDRGKEDTQYFGPGTRLTVL.

This clonotype was seen a few times. This clone may be a read error of a much larger clone one base away. V usage is TRBV20-1 and J usage is TRBJ1-2; a weak D match, TRBD1 (5 bases). The CDR3 covers 15 residues. Germline values: CDR1 DFQATT, CDR2 SNEGSKA (reference sequence). CDR3 bases: TGCAGTGCTAGAGGCCTCCCCAGGGATAACTATGGCCACACCTTC. Translating it yields CSARGLPRDNYGHTF.

The chain couples TRBV18 to TRBJ2-3, with TRBD2 identical over 13 bases. V lost 0 bases, J lost 0 bases, and 6 bases stayed unmatched. Germline lookup yields CDR1 KGHSH and CDR2 LQKENI. The CDR3 covers 19 residues. CDR3 bases: TGTGCCAGCTCACCACCCGGGACTAGCGGGACTTCTAGCACAGATACGCAGTATTTT. This translates into CASSPPGTSGTSSTDTQYF.

This clonotype was seen repeatedly, ten times or more. The chain combines TRBV13 with TRBJ1-1; D ambiguous. Trimming cost V 2 bases and J 1 base, with 5 bases left between them. The CDR3 extends over 13 amino acids. Germline CDR1 and CDR2: PRHDT and FYEKMQ (reference sequence). CDR3 nucleotide sequence: TGTGCCAGCAGCTTAATGAGGAACACTGAAGCTTTCTTT. Its translation is CASSLMRNTEAFF.